A selection of T cell receptor beta chains follows, all from one sample in a study of blood T cell repertoires in COVID-19. Assay used: immunoSEQ multiplex PCR; TCRdb lists only in-frame clones, some missing. The sample has roughly 260,000 clones, roughly 87% seen once. Material for sequencing was peripheral blood. All receptors derive from a woman between 45 and 60 years old who had recovered from COVID-19. Each CDR3 is given with its conserved first and last residue. Fields, in order: D gene, CDR3 length, V gene, J gene, CDR3 DNA, CDR3 protein. A D gene is named only where the DNA matches it firmly.

d_call: .
cdr3_length: 15
v_call: TRBV5-1
j_call: TRBJ1-4
cdr3_nt: TGCGCCAGCAGCTTGGCGGCAGGGCTGAATGAAAAACTGTTTTTT
cdr3_aa: CASSLAAGLNEKLFF

d_call: .
cdr3_length: 17
v_call: TRBV12-5
j_call: TRBJ2-7
cdr3_nt: TGTGCTAGTGGTCTCCGGGTCCCTCTTAGAACCTCCTACGAGCAGTACTTC
cdr3_aa: CASGLRVPLRTSYEQYF

d_call: TRBD2
cdr3_length: 16
v_call: TRBV27
j_call: TRBJ2-2
cdr3_nt: TGTGCCAGCACCCAGAGACTAGCGGGGGGGACCGGGGAGCTGTTTTTT
cdr3_aa: CASTQRLAGGTGELFF

d_call: TRBD2
cdr3_length: 18
v_call: TRBV7-2
j_call: TRBJ2-4
cdr3_nt: TGTGCCAGCAGCTTACTCCCGGGGGGTCTAGGGGCCAAAAACATTCAGTACTTC
cdr3_aa: CASSLLPGGLGAKNIQYF

d_call: TRBD1
cdr3_length: 15
v_call: TRBV19
j_call: TRBJ1-5
cdr3_nt: TGTGCCAGTAGTGCAAGACAGGGGAGCAATCAGCCCCAGCATTTT
cdr3_aa: CASSARQGSNQPQHF

d_call: TRBD1
cdr3_length: 14
v_call: TRBV2
j_call: TRBJ1-3
cdr3_nt: TGTGCCAGTAGACAGGGCTTAGCTGGAAACACCATATATTTT
cdr3_aa: CASRQGLAGNTIYF

d_call: .
cdr3_length: 13
v_call: TRBV3-1/TRBV3-2
j_call: TRBJ1-3
cdr3_nt: TGTGCCAGCAGCCATACTACTGGAAACACCATATATTTT
cdr3_aa: CASSHTTGNTIYF

d_call: TRBD1
cdr3_length: 14
v_call: TRBV5-1
j_call: TRBJ2-7
cdr3_nt: TGCGCCAGCAGCCTGGGACAGGGGGGCTACGAGCAGTACTTC
cdr3_aa: CASSLGQGGYEQYF

d_call: .
cdr3_length: 15
v_call: TRBV5-6
j_call: TRBJ1-1
cdr3_nt: TGTGCCAGCAGCCCCATGGACAGTTTGAACACTGAAGCTTTCTTT
cdr3_aa: CASSPMDSLNTEAFF

d_call: TRBD2
cdr3_length: 14
v_call: TRBV6-5
j_call: TRBJ2-7
cdr3_nt: TGTGCCAGCAGTTCGACTAGCGGGACCTACGAGCAGTACTTC
cdr3_aa: CASSSTSGTYEQYF

d_call: TRBD1
cdr3_length: 14
v_call: TRBV28
j_call: TRBJ1-2
cdr3_nt: TGTGCCAGCAGGGCACAGGGGGCTAACTATGGCTACACCTTC
cdr3_aa: CASRAQGANYGYTF

d_call: TRBD2
cdr3_length: 15
v_call: TRBV19
j_call: TRBJ2-1
cdr3_nt: TGTGCCAGTAGTACCGGGACTAGCCCTGACAATGAGCAGTTCTTC
cdr3_aa: CASSTGTSPDNEQFF

d_call: TRBD2
cdr3_length: 15
v_call: TRBV5-4
j_call: TRBJ2-1
cdr3_nt: TGTGCCAGCAGCTTTATAGCGGGCTGGGGAAATGAGCAGTTCTTC
cdr3_aa: CASSFIAGWGNEQFF

d_call: .
cdr3_length: 14
v_call: TRBV7-2
j_call: TRBJ2-7
cdr3_nt: TGTGCCAGCAGCCTCCTGGAGGGCGGCTACGAGCAGTACTTC
cdr3_aa: CASSLLEGGYEQYF

d_call: TRBD2
cdr3_length: 17
v_call: TRBV19
j_call: TRBJ2-1
cdr3_nt: TGTGCCAGTAGTCCCCGGAGCGGGAGCTGGGGTAGTAATGAGCAGTTCTTC
cdr3_aa: CASSPRSGSWGSNEQFF

d_call: TRBD1
cdr3_length: 15
v_call: TRBV5-1
j_call: TRBJ1-1
cdr3_nt: TGCGCCAGCAGCTTGAAACAGGGGGGTGACACTGAAGCTTTCTTT
cdr3_aa: CASSLKQGGDTEAFF

d_call: .
cdr3_length: 16
v_call: TRBV7-2
j_call: TRBJ2-7
cdr3_nt: TGTGCCAGCAGCTTAGTCGGCGCAGGTTCGGTTTACGAGCAGTACTTC
cdr3_aa: CASSLVGAGSVYEQYF

d_call: .
cdr3_length: 12
v_call: TRBV30
j_call: TRBJ1-2
cdr3_nt: TGTGCCTGGAGTGCCAGCGGGGCCGGCTACACCTTC
cdr3_aa: CAWSASGAGYTF

d_call: TRBD1
cdr3_length: 14
v_call: TRBV9
j_call: TRBJ1-2
cdr3_nt: TGTGCCAGCAGCGTGACAGGGGCGAACTATGGCTACACCTTC
cdr3_aa: CASSVTGANYGYTF

d_call: .
cdr3_length: 17
v_call: TRBV28
j_call: TRBJ2-2
cdr3_nt: TGTGCCAGCAGTTCCCCCTCTAGATTAGGCTCCACCGGGGAGCTGTTTTTT
cdr3_aa: CASSSPSRLGSTGELFF

d_call: TRBD2
cdr3_length: 16
v_call: TRBV7-2
j_call: TRBJ2-3
cdr3_nt: TGTGCCAGCAGCCTCATAGCGGGGGGCCCCACAGATACGCAGTATTTT
cdr3_aa: CASSLIAGGPTDTQYF

d_call: TRBD1
cdr3_length: 16
v_call: TRBV18
j_call: TRBJ1-4
cdr3_nt: TGTGCCAGCTTAGACAGGGGACCTACAACTAATGAAAAACTGTTTTTT
cdr3_aa: CASLDRGPTTNEKLFF

d_call: TRBD2
cdr3_length: 16
v_call: TRBV7-2
j_call: TRBJ2-3
cdr3_nt: TGTGCCAGCAGCTCAGGACTAGCGGGGTTATGGGATACGCAGTATTTT
cdr3_aa: CASSSGLAGLWDTQYF

d_call: TRBD1
cdr3_length: 14
v_call: TRBV30
j_call: TRBJ1-1
cdr3_nt: TGTGCCCATTCGACAGGGGACCCGCGCGCTGAAGCTTTCTTT
cdr3_aa: CAHSTGDPRAEAFF

d_call: TRBD2
cdr3_length: 13
v_call: TRBV30
j_call: TRBJ2-5
cdr3_nt: TGTGCCTGGAGACTAGCGGGAGTAGAGACCCAGTACTTC
cdr3_aa: CAWRLAGVETQYF

d_call: .
cdr3_length: 17
v_call: TRBV15
j_call: TRBJ2-7
cdr3_nt: TGTGCCACCAGCAGAGATGTCAGCGGGGGCCCCAGGGGGGAGCAGTACTTC
cdr3_aa: CATSRDVSGGPRGEQYF

d_call: TRBD1
cdr3_length: 14
v_call: TRBV18
j_call: TRBJ1-4
cdr3_nt: TGTGCCAGCTCACGACAGGGGGTATACGAAAAACTGTTTTTT
cdr3_aa: CASSRQGVYEKLFF

d_call: .
cdr3_length: 12
v_call: TRBV2
j_call: TRBJ2-5
cdr3_nt: TGTGCCAGCAGCCAGGGTTCGCAGACCCAGTACTTC
cdr3_aa: CASSQGSQTQYF